This entry lists 27 T cell receptor beta chains sequenced from one sample in a study of blood T cell repertoires in COVID-19. The method was immunoSEQ multiplex PCR; TCRdb's version includes in-frame clones alone and lacks a portion of them. The data contain 250,000 to 400,000 clones, about 91% of them singletons. The sequenced sample consisted of peripheral blood. All receptors derive from a woman aged 25 to 39 with COVID-19, enrolled during active disease.

The genes are TRBV19 and TRBJ2-2; 9 positions match TRBD1. This CDR3 has 15 amino acids. V lost 3 bases and J lost 4; bases outside the gene matches: 3. CDR1 is LNHDA and CDR2 is SQIVND in the germline V gene (reference sequence). The CDR3 region has the DNA TGTGCCAGTAGTATGACAGGGGGGTCCACCGGGGAGCTGTTTTTT. Protein: CASSMTGGSTGELFF.

About this clone itself: Distinct nucleotide sequences in the sample also encode this CDR3. The rearrangement links TRBV7-9 to TRBJ1-1, with D perhaps TRBD1 (5 bases). The germline V and J ends were trimmed by 3 bases and 7 bases, with 9 bases remaining between them. CDR1 is SEHNR and CDR2 is FQNEAQ in the germline V gene (reference sequence). The CDR3 consists of 12 residues. CDR3 region: CASSLGGGEAFF. CDR3 sequence (DNA): TGTGCCAGCAGCTTGGGCGGGGGTGAAGCTTTCTTT.

The chain recombines TRBV30 with TRBJ1-2; maybe TRBD1 (5 bases). The CDR3 totals 13 residues. Per the germline V gene, CDR1 is GTSNPN and CDR2 is SVGIG (reference sequence). Trimming pared 2 bases from V and 7 bases from J, leaving 14 bases between. CDR3 nucleotide sequence: TGTGCCTGGAGTCCCTTACCAGGGTTTGGCTACACCTTC. It specifies CAWSPLPGFGYTF.

J is TRBJ2-7 and V is TRBV6-2 or TRBV6-3; 7 nucleotides agree with TRBD2. CDR3 length equals 17 residues. J was trimmed by 1 base and V by 5 bases; bases with no gene match: 14. Germline lookup yields CDR1 MNHEY and CDR2 SVGEGT. The CDR3 nucleotides read TGTGCCAGCAGTCCGACTGGTACGGCTAGCGGTTCCTACGAGCAGTACGTC. It specifies CASSPTGTASGSYEQYV.

The chain's CDR3 is CASSFGRGATNEKLFF. The CDR3 region has the DNA TGTGCCAGCAGTTTTGGGAGGGGGGCAACTAATGAAAAACTGTTTTTT. The chain uses TRBV28 and TRBJ1-4, with a tentative D call TRBD1 (6 bases). Germline V gene data show CDR1 as MDHEN and CDR2 as SYDVKM. The CDR3 is 16 residues long. V was trimmed by 3 bases and J by 0 bases, leaving 11 bases between them.

This chain joins TRBV29-1 and TRBJ1-4, with D tentatively TRBD1 (6 bases). V was trimmed by 0 bases and J by 5 bases, leaving 22 bases between them. CDR3 length: 18 amino acids. Germline CDR1 is SQVTM and CDR2 is ANQGSEA. The CDR3 spells CSVEDLSRGEGRNEKLFF. CDR3 nucleotide sequence: TGCAGCGTTGAAGATTTAAGCAGGGGCGAAGGACGGAATGAAAAACTGTTTTTT.

J is TRBJ1-1 and V is TRBV7-6; TRBD1 is a possible D gene (5 bases). V gave up 3 bases and J gave up 1 base, with 12 bases separating them. CDR1 and CDR2 from the germline V gene are SGHVS and FNYEAQ. This CDR3 has 15 residues. CDR3 protein: CASSLGGVGNTEAFF. CDR3 in DNA: TGTGCCAGCAGCTTGGGGGGTGTAGGGAACACTGAAGCTTTCTTT.

The rearrangement joins TRBV7-3 to TRBJ1-5; D is unclear. CDR1 is SGHTA and CDR2 is FQGTGA in the germline V gene. The CDR3 runs to 14 residues. With 2 bases removed from V and 7 bases from J, the gap between germline ends came to 12 bases. As DNA, the CDR3 is TGTGCCAGCAGCTTAGGAGGGATCGTACAGCCCCAGCATTTT. Its translation is CASSLGGIVQPQHF.

The chain uses TRBV6-5 and TRBJ1-4; tentatively, D is TRBD1 (6 bases). In germline, CDR1 is MNHEY, CDR2 SVGAGI. The CDR3 has 14 amino acids. The V and J ends lost 6 bases and 8 bases respectively, with 16 bases between them. The CDR3 DNA sequence: TGTGCCAGCAGGAGGACAGACCCAAGGGAAAAACTGTTTTTT. This translates into CASRRTDPREKLFF.

The chain is built from TRBV11-2 and TRBJ2-2, with a tentative D call TRBD2 (6 bases). The ends were cut back, 5 bases at V and 1 base at J, with 11 bases in the middle. Looked up from germline, CDR1 is SGHAT and CDR2 is FQNNGV. This CDR3 is 15 amino acids long. The CDR3 is CASSHRGLNTGELFF. The CDR3 DNA is TGTGCCAGCAGCCATCGGGGACTGAACACCGGGGAGCTGTTTTTT.

The rearrangement joins TRBV30 to TRBJ2-5, with D perhaps matching TRBD1 (5 bases). The CDR3 runs 13 residues. The germline CDR1 and CDR2 sequences are GTSNPN and SVGIG (reference sequence). The V end was cut by 0 bases, the J end by 2 bases, with 7 bases between. The CDR3 DNA sequence: TGTGCCTGGAGTGTGCCAGGGCAAGAGACCCAGTACTTC. It codes for CAWSVPGQETQYF.

This chain links TRBV6-2 or TRBV6-3 with TRBJ2-7; TRBD1 agrees at 9 bases. From germline, CDR1 is MNHEY and CDR2 SVGEGT. J gave up 4 bases and V 0 bases, and 4 bases lay outside the gene matches. The length of the CDR3 is 15 residues. Here the CDR3 reads CASSYSTGGFYEQYF. The CDR3 DNA is TGTGCCAGCAGTTACTCGACAGGGGGTTTTTACGAGCAGTACTTC.

The V gene is TRBV6-5, the J gene TRBJ2-5, with TRBD2 matching over 7 bases. CDR1 is MNHEY, CDR2 SVGAGI, per germline. J gave up 1 base and V 6 bases, and 8 bases lay outside the gene matches. The CDR3 is 15 amino acids. The CDR3 sequence is CASSPWGGFQETQYF. The CDR3 nucleotides read TGTGCCAGCAGCCCCTGGGGGGGTTTCCAAGAGACCCAGTACTTC.

This clone was picked up a small number of times. The V call is TRBV19, the J call TRBJ1-1; D might be TRBD1 (5 bases). This CDR3 region has 13 residues. Germline V lookup: CDR1 LNHDA, CDR2 SQIVND (reference sequence). The germline V and J ends were trimmed by 7 bases and 4 bases, with 13 bases remaining between them. The DNA of the CDR3 is TGTGCCAGTACGTTACAGGTGGGCACTGAAGCTTTCTTT. Its protein product is CASTLQVGTEAFF.

The V call is TRBV27, the J call TRBJ1-5, with a tentative D call TRBD1 (5 bases). Germline V gene data show CDR1 as MNHEY and CDR2 as SMNVEV (reference sequence). V lost 7 bases and J lost 8, with 18 bases in between. This CDR3 has 14 amino acids. The CDR3 is CASKPVGGGEPQHF. Here the CDR3 DNA reads TGTGCCAGCAAACCTGTGGGGGGTGGGGAGCCCCAGCATTTT.

The chain's CDR3 is CASSPLRDTQYF. DNA of the CDR3: TGTGCCAGCTCACCCCTACGCGATACGCAGTATTTT. This chain uses TRBV18 with TRBJ2-3; the D is unclear. Germline CDR1 KGHSH, CDR2 LQKENI. The CDR3 has 12 residues. V lost 3 bases and J 6 bases, leaving 7 bases between the germline ends.

This clone was recorded once. This chain links TRBV6-2 or TRBV6-3 with TRBJ2-5, with D perhaps matching TRBD1 (5 bases). Germline values: CDR1 MNHEY, CDR2 SVGEGT. The CDR3 length is 14 residues. Trimming stripped 5 bases from V and 0 bases from J, with 10 bases between. Here the CDR3 DNA reads TGTGCCAGCAGTACCAACAGGTACCAAGAGACCCAGTACTTC. It yields the protein CASSTNRYQETQYF.

The sample holds one count of this clone. The rearrangement links TRBV11-2 to TRBJ2-1; D might be TRBD2 (7 bases). The germline V gene encodes CDR1 SGHAT and CDR2 FQNNGV. V was cut by 5 bases and J by 1 base, with 9 bases left in between. The CDR3 has 14 residues. This CDR3 is CASSGRGSYNEQFF. CDR3 nucleotides: TGTGCCAGCAGCGGGAGGGGGTCCTACAATGAGCAGTTCTTC.

V usage is TRBV12-3 or TRBV12-4 and J usage is TRBJ1-3; D unclear. CDR3 size: 13 residues. The V gene lost 6 bases and the J gene lost 4 bases, with 10 bases spanning the gap. The CDR3 here is CASSLMGGNTIYF. In DNA form, the CDR3 reads TGTGCCAGCAGCCTAATGGGCGGAAACACCATATATTTT.

V and J are TRBV6-1 and TRBJ2-7; D may be TRBD1 (5 bases). This CDR3 spans 13 amino acids. CDR1 is MNHNS and CDR2 is SASEGT in the germline V gene. V lost 3 bases and J lost 3, with 9 bases in between. The CDR3 DNA reads as TGTGCCAGCAGTGACGGTCAGGGCTACGAGCAGTACGTC. Translating gives CASSDGQGYEQYV.

The gene calls are TRBV7-8 and TRBJ1-2, with 9 bases fitting TRBD1. Germline V gene lookup returns CDR1 SGHVS and CDR2 FQNEAQ. The length of the CDR3 is 14 residues. V lost 2 bases to trimming and J lost 4 bases; unmatched junction nucleotides: 2. For the CDR3, the DNA is TGTGCCAGCAGCTTAAGGGACAGGGTCTATGGCTACACCTTC. Its translation: CASSLRDRVYGYTF.

The CDR3 coding sequence is TGCGCCAGCAGCGACAGGGGTAGGACCTACGAGCAGTACTTC. Its protein is CASSDRGRTYEQYF. The chain couples TRBV5-1 to TRBJ2-7; 8 nucleotides match TRBD1. The J segment lost 2 bases and the V segment lost 4 bases, leaving 5 bases of the junction unmatched. The CDR3 length is 14 residues. Germline assignment: CDR1 SGHRS and CDR2 YFSETQ.

The chain uses TRBV28 and TRBJ2-1, with D possibly TRBD1 on 5 matching bases. Germline CDR1 MDHEN, CDR2 SYDVKM. The CDR3 has 14 amino acids. Trimming pared 2 bases from V and 8 bases from J, leaving 13 bases between. CDR3 sequence reads: CASSLGAGFDEQFF. The CDR3 nucleotides read TGTGCCAGCAGTTTAGGGGCAGGGTTCGATGAGCAGTTCTTC.

This chain links TRBV19 with TRBJ1-2; D is ambiguous. V was trimmed by 3 bases and J by 4 bases, leaving 9 bases between them. The CDR3 runs to 13 residues. In germline, CDR1 is LNHDA, CDR2 SQIVND (reference sequence). The CDR3 region is CASSISSFYGYTF. As DNA, the CDR3 is TGTGCCAGTAGTATTTCCAGTTTCTATGGCTACACCTTC.

The sample holds one count of this clone. The DNA of the CDR3 is TGTGCCAGCAGCCAAGATAGATCGGACACCGCCACCGGGGAGCTGTTTTTT. It codes for CASSQDRSDTATGELFF. The genes are TRBV4-2 and TRBJ2-2, with a weak D call TRBD1 (5 bases). Germline values: CDR1 LGHNA, CDR2 YNFKEQ. Trimming stripped 0 bases from V and 4 bases from J, with 15 bases between. CDR3 length: 17 amino acids.

V and J are TRBV6-1 and TRBJ1-6, with TRBD1 matching over 7 bases. With V trimmed by 2 bases and J by 9 bases, 7 bases remained unmatched. The length of the CDR3 is 15 residues. Per the germline V gene, CDR1 is MNHNS and CDR2 is SASEGT. The CDR3 protein is CASSETGDYRSPLHF. CDR3 coding DNA: TGTGCCAGCAGTGAAACAGGGGATTATCGTTCACCCCTCCACTTT.

The chain has TRBV7-9 and TRBJ1-1; 8 bases are shared with TRBD1. J was trimmed by 1 base and V by 6 bases; bases with no gene match: 13. Germline loops: CDR1 SEHNR, CDR2 FQNEAQ (reference sequence). The length of the CDR3 is 17 residues. CDR3 DNA: TGTGCCAGCAGATCTCGAGGGTCGGACAGGGCGAACACTGAAGCTTTCTTT. Translated: CASRSRGSDRANTEAFF.